This TCR beta chain came from a study of OX40 agonist ivuxolimab in advanced cancers. About the study as a whole: Ivuxolimab was a fully human IgG2 agonistic monoclonal antibody targeting the costimulatory receptor OX40 (CD134). Peripheral TCRbeta sequencing was intended to test whether TCR sequence diversity was altered and clonal T-cell expansion was caused by ivuxolimab. The dose-escalation cohort was about 87% male with a mean age of 60 years, ranging from 23 to 79. Intravenous ivuxolimab was administered to patients every 2 weeks at six dose levels: 0.01, 0.1, 0.3, 1.5, 3 and 10 mg/kg. Patients were allowed to have had prior anti-PD-1, anti-PD-L1 or anti-CTLA-4 therapy, and more than 35% of the dose-escalation patients had been treated with checkpoint inhibitors. Partial responses occurred in three dose-escalation patients: two with cutaneous melanoma and one with hepatocellular carcinoma. The paper describes the monotherapy dose-escalation part (N of about 54 patients) of the phase I trial of ivuxolimab. Of the 50 to 55 dose-escalation patients, hepatocellular carcinoma was present in approximately 20, melanoma in approximately 15, renal cell carcinoma in 9 and head and neck cancer in 9.

CDR1 and CDR2 are drawn from the germline V gene: MGHDK, SYGVNS. From the cysteine up to the phenylalanine, the CDR3 has a length of 12 residues. The only DNA kept is the CDR3, 36 bases in frame from the first base. The junction carries 8 bases between V and J, which are trimmed by 4 bases and 8 bases respectively. Comments on this clone: Its antigen remains unidentified. No quality values exist for individual bases; no much larger clone is one base distant.

Summary of the overall study and its limitations: Low levels of normalized T-cell clonal expansion were also seen in some patients who did not respond. After ivuxolimab, more expanded clones were found on average in CD8+ T cells than in CD4+ T cells. At doses of 0.1 to 3.0 mg/kg, clonal expansion of both CD4+ and CD8+ blood T cells was observed from baseline to week 6. In the 0.1-3.0 mg/kg groups, partial responders had among the lowest normalized peripheral clonal expansion, particularly in CD8+ T cells. The antigen specificity of the clonally expanded peripheral T cells was not determined.

Genomic DNA was isolated from the sorted cells so that the TCRbeta CDR3 region could be sequenced. The immunoSEQ Assay was used for sequencing of TCRbeta CDR3 regions. TCRdb took over this immuneACCESS table, retaining in-frame rearrangements with V and J assigned. Such tables are incomplete; in checked studies, under half of the missing clones stem from an unresolved V gene, and the remainder is unexplained. In this sample the table shows some 25,000 clones, 70% to 90% of which occur a single time. 26% of the sample belongs to the ten largest clones. The trial excluded patients who had a history of autoimmune disease or who were on systemic immunosuppression. Peripheral blood for TCR sequencing was drawn from every dose cohort at baseline, at cycle 4 day 1 and at cycle 7 day 1. Samples came from an open-label, multicenter, first-in-human phase I dose-escalation trial of ivuxolimab. Adults with locally advanced or metastatic melanoma, renal cell carcinoma, hepatocellular carcinoma or head and neck squamous cell carcinoma were enrolled in the trial. Before TCR sequencing, CD4+ and CD8+ T cells were separately sorted from peripheral blood.

The sequencing here drew on CD4+ or CD8+ T cells sorted from blood, taken in a trial of the OX40 agonist ivuxolimab. The source is an adult with an advanced solid tumor such as melanoma, head and neck, liver or kidney cancer. The rearrangement combines TRBV25-1 with TRBJ2-2, with an unclear D gene assignment. The nucleotide sequence is TGTGCCAGCAGTGCGGGTTGGGGGGAGCTGTTTTTT. The encoded protein is CASSAGWGELFF.